A selection of T cell receptor beta chains follows, all from one sample in a study of beta chain features in type 1 diabetes. Sequencing used immunoSEQ multiplex PCR; TCRdb keeps in-frame clones, though not all of them. The sample includes around 260,000 clones, roughly a quarter of them seen just once. The sequencing sample was made of naive CD4+ T cells from blood. These receptor sequences come from a woman in her 30s with type 1 diabetes. Each CDR3 is given with its conserved first and last residue. The D gene is left open where the match is weak. Clone size is given for some rows only: seen once, a few or many times, or a class if the clone is expanded.

CDR3 DNA | CDR3 protein | J gene | clone size | D gene | V gene
TGTGCCAGCTCACCCCCCGAGGGGGATTGGGCTTTCTTT | CASSPPEGDWAFF | TRBJ1-1 | . | . | TRBV18
TGCAGCTCCAGGGGACAACATCCACTAACACTGGGAGATGAAGCTTTCTTT | CSSRGQHPLTLGDEAFF | TRBJ1-1 | few | . | TRBV29-1
TGCAGCGTGGGGGACAGGGTTGGAGGCTACACCTTC | CSVGDRVGGYTF | TRBJ1-2 | few | TRBD1 | TRBV29-1
TGTGCTAGTGGACGCGGGACAGGGGAAGAGACCCAGTACTTC | CASGRGTGEETQYF | TRBJ2-5 | few | TRBD1 | TRBV12-5
TGTGCCAGCAGCTTCGGGAACACCGGGGAGCTGTTTTTT | CASSFGNTGELFF | TRBJ2-2 | . | . | TRBV9
TGTGCCTGGAGTGTACAGAGGACAGAGAATAGCAATCAGCCCCAGCATTTT | CAWSVQRTENSNQPQHF | TRBJ1-5 | few | . | TRBV30
TGTGCCAGCCAGGGAGGGGATGGAGAGACCCAGTACTTC | CASQGGDGETQYF | TRBJ2-5 | few | TRBD2 | TRBV25-1
TGCAGCGTTAGCCTGAACACTGAAGCTTTCTTT | CSVSLNTEAFF | TRBJ1-1 | few | . | TRBV29-1
TGCGCCAGCAGCCGGACAGCCAAAGAGACCCAGTACTTC | CASSRTAKETQYF | TRBJ2-5 | few | . | TRBV5-1
TGCAGCGCCCCCTACGGAGCTTACAATGAGCAGTTCTTC | CSAPYGAYNEQFF | TRBJ2-1 | . | . | TRBV29-1
TGTGCCATCGGAGGGACAGGGGCTGTCTACGAGCAGTACTTC | CAIGGTGAVYEQYF | TRBJ2-7 | . | TRBD1 | TRBV10-3
TGTGCCAGCAGCTTAAGTGGGAGTGTCACCGGGGAGCTGTTTTTT | CASSLSGSVTGELFF | TRBJ2-2 | . | . | TRBV11-1
TGTGCCAGCAGCTTAGACTCCCAGCCCCAGCATTTT | CASSLDSQPQHF | TRBJ1-5 | . | . | TRBV7-2
TGCGCCAGCCAAACGGGGACAGGGAGTGGAAACACCATATATTTT | CASQTGTGSGNTIYF | TRBJ1-3 | few | TRBD1 | TRBV5-1
TGTGCCAGCAGCTCAAGACTAGCGGGCCTCTACGAGCAGTACTTC | CASSSRLAGLYEQYF | TRBJ2-7 | . | TRBD2 | TRBV7-8
TGCAGCGTCGACAGGGGACCTAACACCGGGGAGCTGTTTTTT | CSVDRGPNTGELFF | TRBJ2-2 | . | TRBD1 | TRBV29-1
TGCAGCGTTGGGGCCAGGGGGAACACCGGGGAGCTGTTTTTT | CSVGARGNTGELFF | TRBJ2-2 | . | . | TRBV29-1
TGCGCCAGCAGCCAAGGGGCAGTTAGCAATCAGCCCCAGCATTTT | CASSQGAVSNQPQHF | TRBJ1-5 | . | . | TRBV4-1